These T cell receptor beta chains were read from a single sample in a study of cytomegalovirus exposure and HLA in healthy donors. The repertoire was sequenced with immunoSEQ multiplex PCR; TCRdb's copy has only in-frame clones and lacks some. The data contain about 120,000 clones, 65% of them seen just once; the ten biggest clones take up more than 8%. Sequencing input: PBMCs. These receptors all stem from a woman aged 40 to 50 in good health and CMV-seropositive. Both conserved end residues are part of each CDR3. The D gene is left open where the match is weak. A clone size is listed for some rows: how often the clone was seen (once, few, many), or a class if it is expanded.

v_gene	d_gene	abundance	j_gene	CDR3nt	CDR3aa
TRBV6-1	-	-	TRBJ2-6	TGTGCCAGCAGTGACAGGACTGGGGCCAACGTCCTGACTTTC	CASSDRTGANVLTF
TRBV4-1	-	-	TRBJ1-2	TGCGCCAGCAGCCAAGGGGCCCTCGGAGGTGGCTACACCTTC	CASSQGALGGGYTF
TRBV21-1	-	once	TRBJ2-7	TGTGCCAGCAGCAATGGACAGGGGGCGCCTATCACGCCCAGGGAGCAGTACTTC	CASSNGQGAPITPREQYF
TRBV30	TRBD1	few	TRBJ1-5	TGTGCCTGGAGTCCTGGGCAGGGGGCGGCGAGCAATCAGCCCCAGCATTTT	CAWSPGQGAASNQPQHF
TRBV5-6	-	few	TRBJ2-6	TGTGCCAGCAGCACCCCGGGCGGGGTTGGGGCCAACGTCCTGACTTTC	CASSTPGGVGANVLTF
TRBV14	-	-	TRBJ2-1	TGTGCCAGCAGCCAAAACGCGGGCATCTACAATGAGCAGTTCTTC	CASSQNAGIYNEQFF
TRBV15	-	-	TRBJ2-7	TGTGCCACTAGCAGAGGAGCGTACGAGCAGTACTTC	CATSRGAYEQYF
TRBV11-2	-	few	TRBJ1-2	TGTGCCAGCAGCTTGGGCGACAGTCTTCATGGTGGCTACACCTTC	CASSLGDSLHGGYTF
TRBV5-4	-	-	TRBJ2-2	TGTGCCAGCAGCTTGGACCCGGAGGGCGGCACCGGGGAGCTGTTTTTT	CASSLDPEGGTGELFF
TRBV7-2	TRBD1	-	TRBJ1-2	TGTGCCAGTCATACCCTAGGAAGTACGACAGGGGGCGCGACTGGCTACACCTTC	CASHTLGSTTGGATGYTF
TRBV2	-	once	TRBJ2-5	TGTGCCAGCAGTGGGTCACTAACCCAAGAGACCCAGTACTTC	CASSGSLTQETQYF
TRBV7-9	TRBD1	once	TRBJ2-3	TGTGCCAGCAGCTCCCAGACAGGGGATTCGAATACGCAGTATTTT	CASSSQTGDSNTQYF
TRBV10-1	TRBD2	-	TRBJ2-5	TGCGCCAGCAGAGGACTAGCAAGTTGGCAAGAGACCCAGTACTTC	CASRGLASWQETQYF
TRBV4-2	-	-	TRBJ1-3	TGTGCCAGCAGCCATATGGGGGGGAGTCCTGGAAACACCATATATTTT	CASSHMGGSPGNTIYF
TRBV11-3	-	-	TRBJ2-1	TGTGCCAGCAGCTTACCTGGTAGCAAGAATGAGCAGTTCTTC	CASSLPGSKNEQFF
TRBV9	-	-	TRBJ2-5	TGTGCCAGCAGCGTAGGAGGAGGACCCCTTTCTGAGACCCAGTACTTC	CASSVGGGPLSETQYF
TRBV5-1	-	once	TRBJ1-2	TGCGCCAGCAGCTTGGTGGACACCCGCTATGGCTACACCTTC	CASSLVDTRYGYTF